There are many counts of the clone carrying this T cell receptor beta chain. Its antigen is still unknown. This record comes from a study of breast tumors, draining lymph nodes, adjacent tissues. Study-wide points: Most tumor T cells seemingly derive from lymph node, then expand in tumor. Tumor TCR diversity was below lymph nodes but above nontumor tissue. Luminal-like breast cancer showed significantly higher tumor–nontumor repertoire similarity than basal-like. The lymph node origin of tumor T cells was framed as consistent with a hypothesis, not demonstrated.

CDR1 is DFQATT, CDR2 SNEGSKA, per germline (reference sequence). This CDR3 region has 12 residues. The V and J ends lost 0 bases and 6 bases respectively, with 9 bases between them. MiXCR was run by TCRdb on the multiplex PCR reads, yielding one entry per CDR3 protein. The table has 200,000 to 250,000 distinct CDR3 sequences, less than 40% seen once. Breast cancer patients provided tissue from their axillary draining lymph nodes. The clonotype comes from a female donor with breast cancer. Some clones in this sample may be carry-over from other donors' samples. This rearrangement joins TRBV20-1 to TRBJ2-7; possible D gene TRBD1, 5 bases. The specimen was axillary lymph node tissue. CDR3 residues: CSARDRRAEQYF. The CDR3 DNA reads as TGCAGTGCTAGAGATCGCAGGGCCGAGCAGTACTTC.